This TCR beta chain was recovered during a study of shared clonotypes between healthy human individuals. Study as a whole: Each donor's CD4 naive and CD4 memory cells filled three plates apiece, CD8 naive two, and CD8 memory one.

Regarding this clone: Its antigen is undetermined.

Naivety among CD8 cells was defined by CD45RO negativity and positive CCR7 selection, thereby excluding terminally differentiated effector memory CD45RA+ cells. Study-wide results and limits: The diversity represented, both genetic and in exposure history, was limited by few donors.

Deep-level assay runs were performed. The method was immunoSEQ multiplex PCR; TCRdb's version includes in-frame clones alone and lacks a portion of them. The data contain roughly 2,000,000 clones, 80% to 95% of them singletons. The receptor was isolated from a man aged 18 to 30 in good health. Some clones in this sample may be carry-over from other donors' samples. The sequenced sample was naive CD8+ T cells from PBMCs.

CDR3 sequence reads: CASSWGPLPYEQYF. The CDR3, as DNA: TGTGCCAGCAGTTGGGGACCGCTCCCCTACGAGCAGTACTTC. V usage is TRBV27 and J usage is TRBJ2-7; perhaps D is TRBD1 or TRBD2 (5 bases each). CDR3 length equals 14 residues. CDR1 is MNHEY and CDR2 is SMNVEV in the germline V gene (reference sequence). Trimming removed 4 bases at V and 2 bases at J, with 12 bases between.